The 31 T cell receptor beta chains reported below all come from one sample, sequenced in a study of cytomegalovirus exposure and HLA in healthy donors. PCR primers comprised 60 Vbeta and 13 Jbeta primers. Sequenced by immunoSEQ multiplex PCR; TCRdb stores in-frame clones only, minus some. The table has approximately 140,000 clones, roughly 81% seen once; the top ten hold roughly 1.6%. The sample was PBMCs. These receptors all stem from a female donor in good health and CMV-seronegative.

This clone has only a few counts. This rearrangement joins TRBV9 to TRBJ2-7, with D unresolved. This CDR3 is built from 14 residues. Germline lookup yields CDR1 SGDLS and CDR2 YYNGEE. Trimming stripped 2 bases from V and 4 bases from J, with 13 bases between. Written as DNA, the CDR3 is TGTGCCAGCAGCGTTGGCCCTCAAAGTTACGAGCAGTACTTC. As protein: CASSVGPQSYEQYF.

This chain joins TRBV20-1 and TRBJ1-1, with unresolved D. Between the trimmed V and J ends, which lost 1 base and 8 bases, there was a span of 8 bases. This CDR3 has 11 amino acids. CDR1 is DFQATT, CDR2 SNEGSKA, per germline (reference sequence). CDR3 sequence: CSARGSGEAFF. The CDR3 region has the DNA TGCAGTGCTAGAGGATCAGGAGAAGCTTTCTTT.

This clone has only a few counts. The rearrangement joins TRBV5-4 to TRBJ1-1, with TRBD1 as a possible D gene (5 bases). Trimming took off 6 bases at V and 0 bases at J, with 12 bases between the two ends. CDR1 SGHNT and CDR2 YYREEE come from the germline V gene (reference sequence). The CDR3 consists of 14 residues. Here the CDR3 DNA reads TGTGCCAGCACACTGGGGGGTATGAACACTGAAGCTTTCTTT. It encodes CASTLGGMNTEAFF.

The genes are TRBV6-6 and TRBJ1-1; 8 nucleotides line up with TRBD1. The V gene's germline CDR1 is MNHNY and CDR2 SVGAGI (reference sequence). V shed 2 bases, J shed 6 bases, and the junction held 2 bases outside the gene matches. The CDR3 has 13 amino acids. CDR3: CASSYPDRAEAFF. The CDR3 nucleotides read TGTGCCAGCAGTTACCCGGACAGGGCTGAAGCTTTCTTT.

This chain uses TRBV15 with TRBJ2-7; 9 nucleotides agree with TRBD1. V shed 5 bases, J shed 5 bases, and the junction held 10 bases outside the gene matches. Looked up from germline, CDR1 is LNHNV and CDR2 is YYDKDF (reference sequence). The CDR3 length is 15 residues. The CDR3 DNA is TGTGCCACCAGCCTCCCGGGACAGGGTCCCAACGAGCAGTACTTC. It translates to CATSLPGQGPNEQYF.

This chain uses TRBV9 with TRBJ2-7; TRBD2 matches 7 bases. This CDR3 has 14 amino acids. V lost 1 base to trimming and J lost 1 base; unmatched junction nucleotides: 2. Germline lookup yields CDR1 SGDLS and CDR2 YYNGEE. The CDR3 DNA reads TGTGCCAGCAGCGTAACCGGGGGGTCCTACGAGCAGTACTTC. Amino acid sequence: CASSVTGGSYEQYF.

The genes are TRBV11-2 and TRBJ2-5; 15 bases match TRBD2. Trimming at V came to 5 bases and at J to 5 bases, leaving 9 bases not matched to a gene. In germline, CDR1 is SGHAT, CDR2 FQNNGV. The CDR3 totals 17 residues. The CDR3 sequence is CASSPGLAGGIGETQYF. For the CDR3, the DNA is TGTGCCAGCAGCCCTGGACTAGCGGGAGGGATTGGGGAGACCCAGTACTTC.

CDR3 sequence: CASSPYNNWNTEAFF. The CDR3 nucleotides are TGTGCCAGCAGTCCCTATAATAACTGGAACACTGAAGCTTTCTTT. This rearrangement joins TRBV28 to TRBJ1-1; D is unresolved. The CDR3 has 15 amino acids. The germline V and J ends were trimmed by 5 bases and 1 base, with 14 bases remaining between them. The germline gives CDR1 MDHEN, CDR2 SYDVKM.

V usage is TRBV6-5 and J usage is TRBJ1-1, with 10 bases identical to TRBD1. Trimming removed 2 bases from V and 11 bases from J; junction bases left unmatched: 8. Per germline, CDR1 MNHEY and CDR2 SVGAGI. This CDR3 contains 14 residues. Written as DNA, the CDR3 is TGTGCCAGCAGTTACGGGACAGGGGTGGGTGGGGCTTTCTTT. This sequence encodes CASSYGTGVGGAFF.

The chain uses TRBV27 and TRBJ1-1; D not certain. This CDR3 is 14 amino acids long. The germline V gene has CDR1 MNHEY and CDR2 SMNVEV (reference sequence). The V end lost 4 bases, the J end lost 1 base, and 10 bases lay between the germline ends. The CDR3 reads CASSSPRWNTEAFF. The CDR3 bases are TGTGCCAGCAGTTCCCCCCGGTGGAACACTGAAGCTTTCTTT.

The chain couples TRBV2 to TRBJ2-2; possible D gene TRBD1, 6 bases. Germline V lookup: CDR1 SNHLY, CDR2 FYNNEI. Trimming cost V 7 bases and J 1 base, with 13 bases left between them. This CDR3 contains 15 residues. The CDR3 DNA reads TGTGCCAGCACCCTCGACAGGAGGAACACCGGGGAGCTGTTTTTT. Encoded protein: CASTLDRRNTGELFF.

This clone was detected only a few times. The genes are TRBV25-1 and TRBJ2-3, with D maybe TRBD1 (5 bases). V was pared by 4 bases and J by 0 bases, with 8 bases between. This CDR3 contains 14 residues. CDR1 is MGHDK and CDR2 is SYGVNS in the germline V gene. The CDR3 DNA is TGTGCCAGCAGTGGGAGACAGAGCACAGATACGCAGTATTTT. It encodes CASSGRQSTDTQYF. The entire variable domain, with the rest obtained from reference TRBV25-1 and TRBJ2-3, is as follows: EADIYQTPRYLVIGTGKKITLECSQTMGHDKMYWYQQDPGMELHLIHYSYGVNSTEKGDLSSESTVSRIRTEHFPLTLESARPSHTSQYLCASSGRQSTDTQYFGPGTRLTVL.

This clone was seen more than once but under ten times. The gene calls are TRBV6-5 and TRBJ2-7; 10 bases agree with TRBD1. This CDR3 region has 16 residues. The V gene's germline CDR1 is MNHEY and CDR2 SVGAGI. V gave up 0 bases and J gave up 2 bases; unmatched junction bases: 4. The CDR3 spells CASSYSRTGGAYEQYF. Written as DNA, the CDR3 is TGTGCCAGCAGTTACTCGAGGACAGGGGGGGCCTACGAGCAGTACTTC.

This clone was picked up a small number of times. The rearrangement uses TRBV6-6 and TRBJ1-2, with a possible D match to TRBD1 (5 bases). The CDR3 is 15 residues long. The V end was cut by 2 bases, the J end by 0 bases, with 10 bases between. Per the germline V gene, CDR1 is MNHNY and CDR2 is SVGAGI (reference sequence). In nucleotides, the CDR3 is TGTGCCAGCAGTTACGGGCAGACAGCTAACTATGGCTACACCTTC. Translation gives CASSYGQTANYGYTF.

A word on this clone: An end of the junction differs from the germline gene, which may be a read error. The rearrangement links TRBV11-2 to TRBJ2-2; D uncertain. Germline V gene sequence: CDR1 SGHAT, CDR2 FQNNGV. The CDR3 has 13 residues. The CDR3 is CASSLENSGELFF. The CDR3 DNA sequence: TGTGCCAGCAGCTTAGAGAACAGCGGGGAGCTGTTTTTT.

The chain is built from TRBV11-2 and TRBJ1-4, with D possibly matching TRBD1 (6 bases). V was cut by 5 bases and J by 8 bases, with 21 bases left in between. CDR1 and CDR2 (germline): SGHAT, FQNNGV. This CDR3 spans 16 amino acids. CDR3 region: CASSPVTGFSGEKLFF. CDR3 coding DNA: TGTGCCAGCAGCCCGGTCACAGGGTTCAGCGGCGAAAAACTGTTTTTT.

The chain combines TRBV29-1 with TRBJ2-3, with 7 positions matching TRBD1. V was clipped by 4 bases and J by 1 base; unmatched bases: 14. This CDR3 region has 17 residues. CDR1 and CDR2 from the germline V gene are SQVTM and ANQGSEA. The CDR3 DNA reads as TGCAGCGTTGTCACAGAGGGGGCCGTAACCCGCACAGATACGCAGTATTTT. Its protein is CSVVTEGAVTRTDTQYF.

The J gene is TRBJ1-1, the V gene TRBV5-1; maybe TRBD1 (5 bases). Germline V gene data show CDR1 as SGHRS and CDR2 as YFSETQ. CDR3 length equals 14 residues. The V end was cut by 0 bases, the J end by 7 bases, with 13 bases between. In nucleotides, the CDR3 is TGCGCCAGCAGCTTGGATAGGGGTGGCCGTGAAGCTTTCTTT. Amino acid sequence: CASSLDRGGREAFF.

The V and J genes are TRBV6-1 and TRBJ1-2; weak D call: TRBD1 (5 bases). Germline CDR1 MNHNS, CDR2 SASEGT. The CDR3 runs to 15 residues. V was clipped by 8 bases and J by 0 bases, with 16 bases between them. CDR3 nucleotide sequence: TGTGCCAGCCTGCTTGTGGGGCAGGCTAACTATGGCTACACCTTC. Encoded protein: CASLLVGQANYGYTF.

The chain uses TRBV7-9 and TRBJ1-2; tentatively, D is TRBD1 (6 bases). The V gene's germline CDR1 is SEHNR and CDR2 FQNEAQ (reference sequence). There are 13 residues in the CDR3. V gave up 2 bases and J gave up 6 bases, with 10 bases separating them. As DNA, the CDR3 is TGTGCCAGCAGCTTATTGTCAGGGGATGGCTACACCTTC. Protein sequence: CASSLLSGDGYTF. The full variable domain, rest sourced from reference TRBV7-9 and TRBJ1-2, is DTGVSQNPRHKITKRGQNVTFRCDPISEHNRLYWYRQTLGQGPEFLTYFQNEAQLEKSRLLSDRFSAERPKGSFSTLEIQRTEQGDSAMYLCASSLLSGDGYTFGSGTRLTVV.

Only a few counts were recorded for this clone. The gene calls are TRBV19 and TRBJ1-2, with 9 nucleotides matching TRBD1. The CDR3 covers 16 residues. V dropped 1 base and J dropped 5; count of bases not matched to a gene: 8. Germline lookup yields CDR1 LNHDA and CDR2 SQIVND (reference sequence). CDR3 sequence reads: CASSIGYRGRFYGYTF. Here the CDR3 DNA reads TGTGCCAGTAGTATAGGCTACAGGGGGCGATTTTATGGCTACACCTTC.

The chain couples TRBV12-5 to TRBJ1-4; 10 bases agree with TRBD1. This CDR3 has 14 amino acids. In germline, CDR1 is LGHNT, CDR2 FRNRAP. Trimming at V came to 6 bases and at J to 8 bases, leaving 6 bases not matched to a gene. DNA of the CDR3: TGTGCTAGTGGACAGACAGGGGGCGTAGAAAAACTGTTTTTT. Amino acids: CASGQTGGVEKLFF.

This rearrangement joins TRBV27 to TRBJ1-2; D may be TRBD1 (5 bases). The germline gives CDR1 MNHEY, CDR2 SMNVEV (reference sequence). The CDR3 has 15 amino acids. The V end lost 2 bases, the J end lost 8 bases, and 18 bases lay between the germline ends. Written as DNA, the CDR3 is TGTGCCAGCAGTTTAGGCGGGGCAGGGAATGGAGGCTACACCTTC. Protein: CASSLGGAGNGGYTF.

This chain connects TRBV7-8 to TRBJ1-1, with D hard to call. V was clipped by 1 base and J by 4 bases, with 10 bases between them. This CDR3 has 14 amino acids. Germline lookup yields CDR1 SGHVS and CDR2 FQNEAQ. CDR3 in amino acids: CASSLDRVGTEAFF. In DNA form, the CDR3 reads TGTGCCAGCAGCTTAGACAGAGTCGGCACTGAAGCTTTCTTT.

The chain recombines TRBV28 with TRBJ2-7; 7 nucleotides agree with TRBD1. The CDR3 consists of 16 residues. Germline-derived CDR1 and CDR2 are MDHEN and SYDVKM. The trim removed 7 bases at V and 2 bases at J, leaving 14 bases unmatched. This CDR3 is CASNIGSRQGAYEQYF. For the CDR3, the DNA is TGTGCCAGCAACATTGGGTCCCGGCAGGGGGCCTACGAGCAGTACTTC.

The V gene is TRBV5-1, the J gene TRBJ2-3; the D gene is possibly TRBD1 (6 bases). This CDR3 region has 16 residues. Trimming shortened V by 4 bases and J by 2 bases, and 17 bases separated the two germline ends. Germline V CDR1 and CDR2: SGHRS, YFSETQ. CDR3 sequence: CASSPDGRGDTDTQYF. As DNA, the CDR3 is TGCGCCAGCAGCCCGGATGGCAGGGGAGACACAGATACGCAGTATTTT.

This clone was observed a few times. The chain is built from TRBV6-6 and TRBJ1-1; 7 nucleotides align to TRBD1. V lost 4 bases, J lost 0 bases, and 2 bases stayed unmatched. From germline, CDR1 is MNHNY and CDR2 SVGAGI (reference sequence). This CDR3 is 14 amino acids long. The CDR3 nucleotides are TGTGCCAGCAGTTTCGGACAGGTGAACACTGAAGCTTTCTTT. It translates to CASSFGQVNTEAFF.

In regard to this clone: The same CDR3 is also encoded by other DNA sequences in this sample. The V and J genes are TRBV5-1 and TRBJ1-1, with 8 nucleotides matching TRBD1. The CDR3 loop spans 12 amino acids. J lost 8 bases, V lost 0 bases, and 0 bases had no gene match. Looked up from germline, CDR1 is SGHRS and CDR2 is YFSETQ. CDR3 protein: CASSLGDREAFF. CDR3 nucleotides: TGCGCCAGCAGCTTGGGGGACAGGGAAGCTTTCTTT.

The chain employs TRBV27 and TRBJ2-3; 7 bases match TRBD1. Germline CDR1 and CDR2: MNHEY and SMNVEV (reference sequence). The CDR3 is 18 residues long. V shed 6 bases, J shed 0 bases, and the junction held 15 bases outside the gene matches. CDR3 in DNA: TGTGCCAGCAGCCGAGAGGGGGCTCAGGCCCGAAGCACAGATACGCAGTATTTT. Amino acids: CASSREGAQARSTDTQYF.

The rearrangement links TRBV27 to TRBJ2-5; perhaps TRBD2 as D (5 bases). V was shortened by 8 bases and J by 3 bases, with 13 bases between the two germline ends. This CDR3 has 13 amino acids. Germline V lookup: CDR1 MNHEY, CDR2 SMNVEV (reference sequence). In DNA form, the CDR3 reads TGTGCCAGCTATCGGACTGGAGAAGAGACCCAGTACTTC. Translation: CASYRTGEETQYF.

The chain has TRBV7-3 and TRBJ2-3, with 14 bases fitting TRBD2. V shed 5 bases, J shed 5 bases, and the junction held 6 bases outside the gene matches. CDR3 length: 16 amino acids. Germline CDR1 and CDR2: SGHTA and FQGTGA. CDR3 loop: CASSRGLAGERDTQYF. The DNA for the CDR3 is TGTGCCAGCAGCAGGGGACTAGCGGGAGAAAGAGATACGCAGTATTTT.